This note documents a single TCR beta chain sequence. Its antigen is as yet unknown. Documented time point: blood 2 weeks post-SBRT. Indicated treatment: 15 Gy SBRT to primary tumor, nephrectomy 4 weeks later. Blood was sampled at baseline, 2 weeks and 4 weeks after SBRT. Trimming removed 6 bases at V and 1 base at J, with 6 bases between. CDR3 length equals 12 residues. Germline values: CDR1 MNHNY, CDR2 SVGAGI (reference sequence). The data belong to a study of radiation and T cells in renal cell carcinoma. Looking at the study overall: Nephrectomy followed 15 Gy stereotactic body radiation by 4 weeks.

TCRdb's table, derived via immunoSEQ multiplex PCR, lists solely in-frame clones and lacks some. The sample yields fewer than 150,000 clones, more than 70% seen once. General study results and limits: In blood, top tumor clones expanded by 2 weeks, shrinking by 4.

The chain carries TRBV6-6 and TRBJ2-5, with D unresolved. This clonotype was sampled from a woman aged 70-85 years with renal cell carcinoma. Sequencing used blood, obtained from a patient whose treatment included radiotherapy and nephrectomy. The CDR3 loop is CASRGIQETQYF. The CDR3 nucleotides are TGTGCCAGCAGGGGAATCCAAGAGACCCAGTACTTC.